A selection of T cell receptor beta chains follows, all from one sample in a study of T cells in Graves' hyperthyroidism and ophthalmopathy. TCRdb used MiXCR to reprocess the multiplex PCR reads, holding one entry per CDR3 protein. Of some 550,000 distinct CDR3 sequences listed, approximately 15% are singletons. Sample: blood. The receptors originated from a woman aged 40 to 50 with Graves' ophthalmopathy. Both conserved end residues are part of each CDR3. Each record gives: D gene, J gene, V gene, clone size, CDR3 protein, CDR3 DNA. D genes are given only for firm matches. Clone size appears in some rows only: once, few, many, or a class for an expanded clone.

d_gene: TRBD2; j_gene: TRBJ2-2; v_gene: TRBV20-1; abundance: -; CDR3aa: CSARDPNGRTGELFF; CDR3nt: TGCAGTGCTAGAGATCCAAACGGGAGGACCGGGGAGCTGTTTTTT
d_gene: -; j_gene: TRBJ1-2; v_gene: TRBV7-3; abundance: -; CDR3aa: CASSRTPGAAEGYTF; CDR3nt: TGTGCCAGCAGCCGGACCCCGGGGGCTGCGGAGGGCTACACCTTC
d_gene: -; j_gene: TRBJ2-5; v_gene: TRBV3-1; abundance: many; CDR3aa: CASSQVGGRQETQYF; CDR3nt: TGTGCCAGCAGCCAAGTCGGGGGGCGGCAAGAGACCCAGTACTTC
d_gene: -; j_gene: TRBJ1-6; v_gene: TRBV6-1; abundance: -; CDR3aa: CASGVEGGGSPLHF; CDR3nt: TGTGCCAGCGGAGTGGAGGGCGGAGGGTCACCCCTCCACTTT
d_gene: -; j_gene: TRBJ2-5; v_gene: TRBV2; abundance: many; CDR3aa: CASRPPRDVPQETQYF; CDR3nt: TGTGCCAGCAGACCTCCCCGGGACGTGCCCCAAGAGACCCAGTACTTC
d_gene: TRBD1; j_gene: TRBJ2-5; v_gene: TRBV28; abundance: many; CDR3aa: CASSSFGQGARETQYF; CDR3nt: TGTGCCAGCAGTTCTTTCGGACAGGGGGCGCGGGAGACCCAGTACTTC
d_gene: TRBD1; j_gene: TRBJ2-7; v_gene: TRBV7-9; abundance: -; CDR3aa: CASSLPTGGEDEQYF; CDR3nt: TGTGCCAGCAGCTTACCGACAGGGGGAGAAGACGAGCAGTACTTC
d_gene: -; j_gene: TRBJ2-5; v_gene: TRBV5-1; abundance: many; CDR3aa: CASSLETAMGGTQYF; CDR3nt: TGCGCCAGCAGCTTGGAGACTGCTATGGGGGGGACCCAGTACTTC
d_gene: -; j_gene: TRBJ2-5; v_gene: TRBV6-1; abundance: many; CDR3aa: CASSEKGFRRETQYF; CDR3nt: TGTGCCAGCAGTGAAAAGGGGTTCAGGAGGGAGACCCAGTACTTC
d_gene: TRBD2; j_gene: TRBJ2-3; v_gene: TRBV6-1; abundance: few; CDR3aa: CASSSDWGGDTQYF; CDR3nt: TGTGCCAGCAGTTCCGACTGGGGAGGGGATACGCAGTATTTT
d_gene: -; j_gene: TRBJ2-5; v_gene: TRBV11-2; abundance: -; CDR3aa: CASSLGRGTRETQYF; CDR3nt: TGTGCCAGCAGCTTAGGCAGGGGGACTCGGGAGACCCAGTACTTC
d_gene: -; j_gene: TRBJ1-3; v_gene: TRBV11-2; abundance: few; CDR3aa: CASSLDTPTYRVGNTIYF; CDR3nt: TGTGCCAGCAGCTTAGACACACCGACATACAGGGTCGGAAACACCATATATTTT
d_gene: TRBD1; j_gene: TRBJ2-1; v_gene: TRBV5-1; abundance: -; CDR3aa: CASSSRTGGFEQFF; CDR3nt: TGCGCCAGCAGCTCCAGGACAGGGGGTTTTGAGCAGTTCTTC
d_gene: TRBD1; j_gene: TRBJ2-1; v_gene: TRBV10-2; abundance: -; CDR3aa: CASNLRQGTGQFF; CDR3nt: TGCGCCAGCAACCTCAGACAGGGGACAGGGCAGTTCTTC
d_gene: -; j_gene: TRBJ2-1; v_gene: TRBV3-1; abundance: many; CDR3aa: CASSRDITSYNEQFF; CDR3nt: TGTGCCAGCAGCCGGGACATAACCTCCTACAATGAGCAGTTCTTC
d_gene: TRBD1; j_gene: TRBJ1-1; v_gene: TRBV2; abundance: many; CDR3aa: CASSQRQGSSEAFF; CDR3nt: TGTGCCAGCAGTCAACGACAGGGGAGCTCTGAAGCTTTCTTT
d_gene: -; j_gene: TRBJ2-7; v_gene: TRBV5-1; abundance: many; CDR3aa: CASRASDSSYEQYF; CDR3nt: TGCGCCAGCAGGGCCTCGGACAGTTCCTACGAGCAGTACTTC
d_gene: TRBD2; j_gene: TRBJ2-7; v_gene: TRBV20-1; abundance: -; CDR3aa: CSAAGEVYEQYF; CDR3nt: TGCAGTGCTGCGGGAGAGGTCTACGAGCAGTACTTC
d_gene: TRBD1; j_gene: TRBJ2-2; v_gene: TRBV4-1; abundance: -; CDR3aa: CASSQGQGPTGELFF; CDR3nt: TGCGCCAGCAGCCAGGGACAGGGGCCCACCGGGGAGCTGTTTTTT
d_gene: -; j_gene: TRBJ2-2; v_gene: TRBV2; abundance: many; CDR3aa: CASSEQGGNTGELFF; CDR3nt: TGTGCCAGCAGTGAGCAGGGGGGGAACACCGGGGAGCTGTTTTTT
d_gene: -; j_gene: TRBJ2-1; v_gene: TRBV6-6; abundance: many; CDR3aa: CASSYGVGRVNNEQFF; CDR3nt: TGTGCCAGCAGTTACGGAGTCGGACGGGTTAACAATGAGCAGTTCTTC
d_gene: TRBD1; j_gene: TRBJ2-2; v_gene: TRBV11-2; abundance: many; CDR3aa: CAILGTGGNTGELFF; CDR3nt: TGTGCCATCCTAGGAACAGGGGGAAACACCGGGGAGCTGTTTTTT
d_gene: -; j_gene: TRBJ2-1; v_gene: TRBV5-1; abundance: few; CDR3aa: CASHVSASSYNEQFF; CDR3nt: TGCGCCAGCCACGTTAGCGCGAGCTCCTACAATGAGCAGTTCTTC
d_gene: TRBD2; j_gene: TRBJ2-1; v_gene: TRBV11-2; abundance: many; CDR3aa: CASSLIAGANEQFF; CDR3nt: TGTGCCAGCAGCTTGATAGCGGGGGCGAATGAGCAGTTCTTC
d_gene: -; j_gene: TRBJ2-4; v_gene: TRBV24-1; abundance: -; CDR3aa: CATSRDFTSPQYF; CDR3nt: TGTGCCACCAGCCGGGACTTCACCTCACCTCAGTACTTC
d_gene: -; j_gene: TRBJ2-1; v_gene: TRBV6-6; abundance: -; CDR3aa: CASSYPSIGEQFF; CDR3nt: TGTGCCAGCAGTTACCCTAGTATCGGTGAGCAGTTCTTC
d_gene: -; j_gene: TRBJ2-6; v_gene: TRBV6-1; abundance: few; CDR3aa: CAGSGTGFSGANVLTF; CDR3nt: TGTGCCGGCAGTGGCACAGGCTTCTCTGGGGCCAACGTCCTGACTTTC
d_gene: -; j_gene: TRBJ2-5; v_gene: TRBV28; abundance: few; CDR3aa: CASIPGWAQYF; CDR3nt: TGTGCCAGCATCCCCGGATGGGCCCAGTACTTC
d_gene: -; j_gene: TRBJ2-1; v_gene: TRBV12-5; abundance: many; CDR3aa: CASGLGSKPGWYDEQFF; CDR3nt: TGTGCTAGTGGTTTGGGATCCAAGCCTGGATGGTATGATGAGCAGTTCTTC
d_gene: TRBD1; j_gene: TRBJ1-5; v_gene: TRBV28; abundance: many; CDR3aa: CASRQGDRSNQPQHF; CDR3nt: TGTGCCAGCAGACAGGGGGATCGGAGCAATCAGCCCCAGCATTTT
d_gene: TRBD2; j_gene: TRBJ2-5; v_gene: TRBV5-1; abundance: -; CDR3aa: CASSVLAGGPQTQYF; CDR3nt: TGCGCCAGCAGCGTACTAGCGGGAGGGCCACAGACCCAGTACTTC
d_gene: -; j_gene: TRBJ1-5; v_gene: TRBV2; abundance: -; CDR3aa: CASSENWGGVGQPQHF; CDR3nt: TGTGCCAGCAGTGAAAATTGGGGCGGCGTCGGGCAGCCCCAGCATTTT
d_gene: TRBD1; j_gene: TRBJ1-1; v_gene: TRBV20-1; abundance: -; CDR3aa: CSARKTGPSTEAFF; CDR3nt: TGCAGTGCTAGAAAGACAGGGCCGAGCACTGAAGCTTTCTTT
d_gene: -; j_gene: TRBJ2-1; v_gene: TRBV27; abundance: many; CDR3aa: CASKVGLSYNEQFF; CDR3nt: TGTGCCAGCAAGGTAGGCCTCTCCTACAATGAGCAGTTCTTC
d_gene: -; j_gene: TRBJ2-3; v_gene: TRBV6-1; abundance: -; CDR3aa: CASSPLEGSSTDTQYF; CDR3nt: TGTGCCAGCAGTCCGTTGGAGGGGTCTAGCACAGATACGCAGTATTTT
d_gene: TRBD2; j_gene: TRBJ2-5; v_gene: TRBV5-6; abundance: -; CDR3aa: CASSLAGGDHRTQYF; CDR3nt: TGTGCCAGCAGCTTGGCCGGGGGGGACCATCGGACCCAGTACTTC
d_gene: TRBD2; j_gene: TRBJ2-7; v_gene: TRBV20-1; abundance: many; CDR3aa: CSAYSGRFSYEQYF; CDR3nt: TGCAGTGCTTACAGCGGGAGATTCTCCTACGAGCAGTACTTC
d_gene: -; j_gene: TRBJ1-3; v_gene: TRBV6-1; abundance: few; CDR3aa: CASSPDGTGNTIYF; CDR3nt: TGTGCCAGCAGTCCTGACGGGACGGGGAACACCATATATTTT
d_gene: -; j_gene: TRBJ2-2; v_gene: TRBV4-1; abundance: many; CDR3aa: CASSLSRSGNTGELFF; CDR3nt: TGCGCCAGCAGCCTCTCCCGATCAGGGAACACCGGGGAGCTGTTTTTT
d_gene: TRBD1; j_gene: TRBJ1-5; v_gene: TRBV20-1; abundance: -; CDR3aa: CSAGLWDRGLDQPQHF; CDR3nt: TGCAGTGCGGGATTGTGGGACAGGGGGCTCGATCAGCCCCAGCATTTT
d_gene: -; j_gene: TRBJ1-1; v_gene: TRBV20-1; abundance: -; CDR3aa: CSASDQRTEAFF; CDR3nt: TGCAGTGCTTCGGATCAGAGAACCGAAGCTTTCTTT
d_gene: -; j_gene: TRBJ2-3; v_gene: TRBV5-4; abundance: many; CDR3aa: CATTPGTVKDTQYF; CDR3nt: TGTGCCACCACCCCCGGGACGGTAAAAGATACGCAGTATTTT
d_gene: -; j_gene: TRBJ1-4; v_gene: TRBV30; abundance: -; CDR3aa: CACTGYRNYQKLFF; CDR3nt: TGTGCCTGCACAGGGTACAGGAATTACCAAAAACTGTTTTTT
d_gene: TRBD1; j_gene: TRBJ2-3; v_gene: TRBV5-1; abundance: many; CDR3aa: CASNLDRASTDTQYF; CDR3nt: TGCGCCAGCAACTTGGACAGGGCTAGCACAGATACGCAGTATTTT
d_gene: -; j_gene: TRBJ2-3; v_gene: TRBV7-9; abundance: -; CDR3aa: CASSPRDSHTDTQYF; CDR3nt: TGTGCCAGCAGCCCGCGGGACTCACACACAGATACGCAGTATTTT
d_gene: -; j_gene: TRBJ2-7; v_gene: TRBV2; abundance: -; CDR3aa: CASSPLYEREHEQYF; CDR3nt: TGTGCCAGCAGCCCTCTGTACGAACGAGAGCACGAGCAGTACTTC
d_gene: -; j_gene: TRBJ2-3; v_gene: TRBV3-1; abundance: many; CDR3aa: CASSQEQGTSNNTDTQYF; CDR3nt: TGTGCCAGCAGCCAAGAGCAGGGAACTAGCAATAACACAGATACGCAGTATTTT
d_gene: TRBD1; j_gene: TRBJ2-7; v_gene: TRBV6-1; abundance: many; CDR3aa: CASSTGTGHGEQYF; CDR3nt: TGTGCCAGCAGTACCGGGACAGGTCACGGCGAGCAGTACTTC
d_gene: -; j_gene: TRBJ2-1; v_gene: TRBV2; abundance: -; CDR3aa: CASRGHLPGNEQFF; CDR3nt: TGTGCCAGCAGGGGACACCTCCCAGGCAATGAGCAGTTCTTC
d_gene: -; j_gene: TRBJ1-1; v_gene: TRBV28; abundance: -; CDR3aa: CAVGSLTQAFF; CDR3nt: TGTGCCGTAGGTTCGCTAACTCAAGCTTTCTTT
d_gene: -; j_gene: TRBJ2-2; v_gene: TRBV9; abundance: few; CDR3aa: CASSVERAGGELFF; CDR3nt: TGTGCCAGCAGCGTAGAGAGGGCCGGCGGGGAGCTGTTTTTT
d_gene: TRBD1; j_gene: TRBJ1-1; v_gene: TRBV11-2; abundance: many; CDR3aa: CASSTQVRRQGAFF; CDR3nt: TGTGCCAGCAGCACCCAGGTACGGAGACAGGGAGCTTTCTTT
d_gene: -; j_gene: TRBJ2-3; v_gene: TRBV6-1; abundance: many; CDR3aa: CASSEGRQPRVTDTQYF; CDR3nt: TGTGCCAGCAGTGAAGGTCGGCAGCCTAGGGTCACAGATACGCAGTATTTT
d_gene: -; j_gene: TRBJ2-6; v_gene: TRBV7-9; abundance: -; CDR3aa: CASSEARSGTSQKSGANVLTF; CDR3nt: TGTGCCAGCAGCGAAGCGAGAAGCGGCACTTCTCAAAAATCTGGGGCCAACGTCCTGACTTTC
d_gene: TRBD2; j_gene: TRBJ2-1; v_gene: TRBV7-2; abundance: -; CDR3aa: CASSLARGGLLNEQFF; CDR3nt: TGTGCCAGCAGCTTAGCGCGGGGGGGCCTTCTCAATGAGCAGTTCTTC
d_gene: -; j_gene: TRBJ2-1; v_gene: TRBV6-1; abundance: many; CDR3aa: CASSPPGLYNEQFF; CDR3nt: TGTGCCAGCAGTCCACCGGGACTTTACAATGAGCAGTTCTTC
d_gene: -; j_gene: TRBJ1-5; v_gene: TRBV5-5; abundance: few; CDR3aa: CASTSGTANQPQHF; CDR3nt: TGTGCCAGCACCTCCGGGACGGCGAATCAGCCCCAGCATTTT
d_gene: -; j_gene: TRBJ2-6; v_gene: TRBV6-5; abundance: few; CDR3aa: CASSSARPGANVLTF; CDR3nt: TGTGCCAGCAGTTCCGCCCGACCTGGGGCCAACGTCCTGACTTTC
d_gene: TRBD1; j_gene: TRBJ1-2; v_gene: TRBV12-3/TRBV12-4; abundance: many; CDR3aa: CASRALGQYYGYTF; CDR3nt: TGTGCCAGCAGGGCCTTGGGACAGTACTATGGCTACACCTTC